Reported below is one T cell receptor beta chain. Antigen: not known. These data are taken from a study of CD8 T cells in ankylosing spondylitis. This CDR3 comprises 13 residues. Trimming pared 5 bases from V and 7 bases from J, leaving 12 bases between. Germline CDR1 reads MNHNS; CDR2 reads SASEGT. MiXCR was run by TCRdb on the 5' RACE reads, yielding one entry per CDR3 protein. This sample has 750,000 to 850,000 distinct CDR3 sequences, with 12% found just once. Overall study findings and caveats: Existing reports had already noted some motif variants in reactive arthritis synovial fluid and blood. One TCR beta motif, made up of seven to nine highly homologous variants, appeared characteristic of ankylosing spondylitis blood. The study looked at matched synovial fluid samples from ankylosing spondylitis patients. Disease-linked clones were reported to be significantly enriched there.

This receptor was identified in a male donor with ankylosing spondylitis. The chain employs TRBV6-1 and TRBJ1-5, with D possibly TRBD1 on 5 matching bases. Source material: blood, either unsorted or a sorted T cell fraction (not recorded which). In nucleotides, the CDR3 is TGTGCCAGCAGTCTATTGCAGGGACAGCCCCAGCATTTT. Translated: CASSLLQGQPQHF.